One sample yielded the 27 T cell receptor beta chains listed below, sequenced in a study of beta chain features in type 1 diabetes. Sequencing targeted expressed TCRB transcripts, as all isolated RNA had been reverse transcribed. The data were produced by immunoSEQ multiplex PCR, yet TCRdb's version contains in-frame clones alone and is incomplete. The data show 400,000 to 450,000 clones, roughly 13% seen once. Sequenced sample: naive CD4+ T cells from blood. The source of these receptors is a man aged 25 to 40 in good health.

This chain connects TRBV9 to TRBJ2-3; 8 nucleotides align to TRBD2. CDR3 size: 16 residues. After removal of 3 bases from V and 1 base from J, the junction contained 7 bases not matched to a gene. Germline V CDR1 and CDR2: SGDLS, YYNGEE. This CDR3 is CASSAGGRPRTDTQYF. Here the CDR3 DNA reads TGTGCCAGCAGCGCGGGGGGGCGGCCGCGCACAGATACGCAGTATTTT.

This sequence joins TRBV4-3 and TRBJ2-1; 10 nucleotides agree with TRBD2. The V gene end was trimmed by 0 bases and the J gene end by 3 bases; junction bases not matched to a gene: 11. Germline assignment: CDR1 LGHNA and CDR2 YSLEER. The CDR3 contains 19 residues. The CDR3 sequence: CASSQDRASGSLFYNEQFF. CDR3 DNA sequence: TGCGCCAGCAGCCAAGATAGGGCTAGCGGGAGCCTTTTCTACAATGAGCAGTTCTTC.

The rearrangement uses TRBV25-1 and TRBJ1-5; perhaps TRBD1 as D (6 bases). CDR3 length: 14 residues. The V end was cut by 4 bases, the J end by 6 bases, with 13 bases between. Germline V gives CDR1 MGHDK, CDR2 SYGVNS. CDR3 nucleotide sequence: TGTGCCAGCAGTGCAGGGGAGGTCAGTCAGCCCCAGCATTTT. Amino acid sequence: CASSAGEVSQPQHF.

The J gene is TRBJ1-1, the V gene TRBV5-1; D gene ambiguous. V lost 3 bases and J lost 0, with 6 bases in between. This CDR3 is built from 13 residues. CDR1 is SGHRS, CDR2 YFSETQ, per germline. In DNA form, the CDR3 reads TGCGCCAGCAGCTGGGATATGAACACTGAAGCTTTCTTT. Amino acids: CASSWDMNTEAFF.

This clone showed up just once. This chain links TRBV13 with TRBJ2-3, with 8 bases aligning to TRBD2. The length of the CDR3 is 17 residues. Looked up from germline, CDR1 is PRHDT and CDR2 is FYEKMQ (reference sequence). The V gene end was trimmed by 1 base and the J gene end by 2 bases; junction bases not matched to a gene: 8. The CDR3 nucleotides are TGTGCCAGCAGCTTAGTCGGCCTAGCGGGTTACACAGATACGCAGTATTTT. It codes for CASSLVGLAGYTDTQYF. Full variable domain (missing parts from reference TRBV13 and TRBJ2-3): AAGVIQSPRHLIKEKRETATLKCYPIPRHDTVYWYQQGPGQDPQFLISFYEKMQSDKGSIPDRFSAQQFSDYHSELNMSSLELGDSALYFCASSLVGLAGYTDTQYFGPGTRLTVL.

This clone has only one observation. The chain combines TRBV9 with TRBJ2-3; weak D call: TRBD2 (6 bases). Trimming left V 0 bases short and J 11 bases short, with 7 bases between. The CDR3 covers 11 residues. Per the germline V gene, CDR1 is SGDLS and CDR2 is YYNGEE. CDR3 loop: CASSVGGEQYF. CDR3 in DNA: TGTGCCAGCAGCGTAGGGGGGGAGCAGTATTTT.

In its sample, this clone was seen a few times. The chain joins TRBV5-4 to TRBJ2-7, with TRBD1 identical over 7 bases. V was clipped by 1 base and J by 5 bases; unmatched bases: 9. Looked up from germline, CDR1 is SGHNT and CDR2 is YYREEE (reference sequence). This CDR3 is built from 15 residues. CDR3 DNA sequence: TGTGCCAGCAGCTTGAAAGGGACAGCTTCTGACGAGCAGTACTTC. Protein sequence: CASSLKGTASDEQYF.

This chain uses TRBV7-9 with TRBJ2-3, with D maybe TRBD2 (6 bases). CDR3 length: 14 amino acids. V lost 3 bases and J lost 6, with 13 bases in between. Per the germline V gene, CDR1 is SEHNR and CDR2 is FQNEAQ (reference sequence). The CDR3 DNA reads as TGTGCCAGCAGCTTGGGTAGCGGACGGGATACGCAGTATTTT. It is translated as CASSLGSGRDTQYF.

This clone was counted only a few times. V usage is TRBV30 and J usage is TRBJ1-1; 9 positions agree with TRBD1. The V segment lost 0 bases and the J segment 1 base; nucleotides outside the gene matches: 9. This CDR3 is 17 amino acids long. In germline, CDR1 is GTSNPN, CDR2 SVGIG (reference sequence). The CDR3 DNA sequence: TGTGCCTGGAGTGTAAAGGGACAGGGTTGGGGGAACACTGAAGCTTTCTTT. Translating gives CAWSVKGQGWGNTEAFF.

This chain connects TRBV4-3 to TRBJ2-1; D call uncertain. There are 14 residues in the CDR3. V dropped 2 bases and J dropped 7 bases, with 12 bases sitting between them. Germline V lookup: CDR1 LGHNA, CDR2 YSLEER. The CDR3 reads CASSQSWIGNEQFF. The CDR3 DNA is TGCGCCAGCAGCCAAAGCTGGATCGGGAATGAGCAGTTCTTC.

This chain joins TRBV7-9 and TRBJ2-5, with D perhaps TRBD2 (5 bases). The CDR3 is made up of 14 amino acids. The germline V and J ends were trimmed by 0 bases and 5 bases, with 10 bases remaining between them. Germline CDR1 is SEHNR and CDR2 is FQNEAQ (reference sequence). CDR3 DNA: TGTGCCAGCAGCTTAGCGGCTAGCTTGGAGACCCAGTACTTC. It encodes CASSLAASLETQYF.

This sequence joins TRBV12-5 and TRBJ1-1; D not certain. This CDR3 comprises 13 residues. Germline V lookup: CDR1 LGHNT, CDR2 FRNRAP. V lost 7 bases to trimming and J lost 0 bases, with 9 bases between them. The CDR3 here is CASVTVMNTEAFF. CDR3 DNA: TGTGCTAGTGTAACAGTAATGAACACTGAAGCTTTCTTT.

In its sample, this clone was seen many times. The chain employs TRBV4-3 and TRBJ2-1; D is unclear. In germline, CDR1 is LGHNA, CDR2 YSLEER. V lost 2 bases, J lost 4 bases, and 9 bases lay in between. This CDR3 comprises 14 residues. CDR3 amino acids: CASSQRNTYNEQFF. In DNA, the CDR3 is TGCGCCAGCAGCCAAAGGAACACTTACAATGAGCAGTTCTTC.

This chain links TRBV13 with TRBJ2-7; 7 nucleotides line up with TRBD2. CDR1 PRHDT and CDR2 FYEKMQ come from the germline V gene (reference sequence). This CDR3 region has 14 residues. The V and J ends lost 5 bases and 4 bases, in that order; junction bases with no gene match: 8. This CDR3 is CASSRGGGGYEQYV. The CDR3 nucleotides read TGTGCCAGCAGCAGGGGAGGCGGGGGTTACGAGCAGTACGTC.

The chain recombines TRBV29-1 with TRBJ2-3, with TRBD2 matching 14 bases. CDR1 and CDR2 from the germline V gene are SQVTM and ANQGSEA. The CDR3 runs 15 residues. Losses at the gene ends were 5 bases for V and 6 bases for J; bases not matched to a gene: 7. Here the CDR3 DNA reads TGCAGCGTTCGACAAGGGACTAGCGGGAGTGATACGCAGTATTTT. It codes for CSVRQGTSGSDTQYF.

This clone was picked up a small number of times. The chain recombines TRBV30 with TRBJ2-1; D call uncertain. The V end lost 0 bases, the J end lost 8 bases, and 14 bases lay between the germline ends. Per the germline V gene, CDR1 is GTSNPN and CDR2 is SVGIG (reference sequence). The CDR3 spans 14 residues. The CDR3 loop is CAWSVMAGSDEQFF. The CDR3 nucleotides read TGTGCCTGGAGTGTAATGGCAGGCTCCGATGAGCAGTTCTTC. Using reference TRBV30 and TRBJ2-1 for the parts outside the CDR3, the full variable domain is SQTIHQWPATLVQPVGSPLSLECTVEGTSNPNLYWYRQAAGRGLQLLFYSVGIGQISSEVPQNLSASRPQDRQFILSSKKLLLSDSGFYLCAWSVMAGSDEQFFGPGTRLTVL.

This clone was seen only a few times. The chain joins TRBV13 to TRBJ1-2, with unresolved D. Germline CDR1 and CDR2: PRHDT and FYEKMQ (reference sequence). This CDR3 comprises 15 residues. The germline V and J ends were trimmed by 4 bases and 0 bases, with 12 bases remaining between them. CDR3: CASSSPWAPNYGYTF. The CDR3 DNA is TGTGCCAGCAGCTCACCCTGGGCCCCTAACTATGGCTACACCTTC.

This clone was detected only a few times. The chain uses TRBV11-2 and TRBJ1-2, with no clear D. The germline gives CDR1 SGHAT, CDR2 FQNNGV. The V end lost 0 bases, the J end lost 5 bases, and 19 bases lay between the germline ends. This CDR3 contains 17 residues. The CDR3 DNA sequence: TGTGCCAGCAGCTTAGACCGTAGCTCGCAGCTCCGATATGGCTACACCTTC. Protein: CASSLDRSSQLRYGYTF.

This clone was detected only a few times. This sequence joins TRBV21-1 and TRBJ1-2. TRBV21-1 is assigned pseudogene status. The CDR3 has 14 amino acids. The CDR3 sequence is CASVTDGNNYGYTF. DNA of the CDR3: TGTGCCAGCGTTACGGACGGGAATAACTATGGCTACACCTTC.

This clone was picked up a small number of times. V gene TRBV7-2 combines with J gene TRBJ2-7; 9 nucleotides match TRBD1. Looked up from germline, CDR1 is SGHTA and CDR2 is FQGNSA. CDR3 length: 15 residues. V was pared by 6 bases and J by 1 base, with 7 bases of the junction left unmatched. The CDR3 coding sequence is TGTGCCAGCAGACGACCGGGACAGGGTTCCTACGAGCAGTACTTC. Encoded protein: CASRRPGQGSYEQYF.

This sequence joins TRBV7-2 and TRBJ2-1; 10 bases are shared with TRBD2. The germline V gene encodes CDR1 SGHTA and CDR2 FQGNSA. The V gene end was trimmed by 4 bases and the J gene end by 8 bases; junction bases not matched to a gene: 8. This CDR3 region has 15 residues. CDR3 in amino acids: CASSSDSGRFYEQFF. DNA for the CDR3: TGTGCCAGCAGCTCGGATAGCGGGAGGTTTTATGAGCAGTTCTTC.

This clone was detected a few times. V usage is TRBV13 and J usage is TRBJ1-5; perhaps TRBD1 as D (5 bases). CDR1 is PRHDT, CDR2 FYEKMQ, per germline (reference sequence). Trimming shortened V by 2 bases and J by 2 bases, and 7 bases separated the two germline ends. The CDR3 has 14 amino acids. CDR3 in amino acids: CASSLLGGNQPQHF. CDR3 DNA sequence: TGTGCCAGCAGCTTACTGGGGGGCAATCAGCCCCAGCATTTT. The whole variable domain, remainder taken from reference TRBV13 and TRBJ1-5, is AAGVIQSPRHLIKEKRETATLKCYPIPRHDTVYWYQQGPGQDPQFLISFYEKMQSDKGSIPDRFSAQQFSDYHSELNMSSLELGDSALYFCASSLLGGNQPQHFGDGTRLSIL.

This sequence joins TRBV4-1 and TRBJ2-7; no definite D call. The germline V gene has CDR1 MGHRA and CDR2 YSYEKL. This CDR3 is built from 13 residues. Trimming took off 1 base at V and 2 bases at J, with 6 bases between the two ends. The CDR3: CASSQGSAYEQYF. DNA of the CDR3: TGCGCCAGCAGCCAAGGCTCAGCCTACGAGCAGTACTTC.

The V call is TRBV5-4, the J call TRBJ2-3, with a tentative D call TRBD2 (6 bases). CDR3 length: 17 amino acids. Germline V CDR1 and CDR2: SGHNT, YYREEE (reference sequence). The V end lost 0 bases, the J end lost 4 bases, and 18 bases lay between the germline ends. The CDR3 DNA reads as TGTGCCAGCAGCTTGGCACCTCTCGGGGGATCCGCAGATACGCAGTATTTT. Amino acids: CASSLAPLGGSADTQYF.

V and J are TRBV7-9 and TRBJ2-2, with unresolved D. The CDR3 has 13 residues. The V gene's germline CDR1 is SEHNR and CDR2 FQNEAQ (reference sequence). The V end lost 2 bases, the J end lost 6 bases, and 7 bases lay between the germline ends. The CDR3 is CASSLLEAGELFF. CDR3 nucleotides: TGTGCCAGCAGCTTACTCGAGGCCGGGGAGCTGTTTTTT.

On this clone: Other DNA sequences from this sample encode an identical CDR3 as well. V gene TRBV27 combines with J gene TRBJ2-5; no clear D. CDR1 is MNHEY and CDR2 is SMNVEV in the germline V gene (reference sequence). Trimming shortened V by 3 bases and J by 3 bases, and 2 bases separated the two germline ends. CDR3 size: 11 residues. The CDR3 region is CASSFKETQYF. The CDR3 nucleotides read TGTGCCAGCAGTTTTAAAGAGACCCAGTACTTC.

The chain links TRBV29-1 to TRBJ2-3; 10 bases are shared with TRBD2. This CDR3 is 15 amino acids long. Germline V CDR1 and CDR2: SQVTM, ANQGSEA. The ends lost 5 bases at V and 2 bases at J; junction bases unmatched: 7. Here the CDR3 reads CSVIPSGRATDTQYF. CDR3 DNA: TGCAGCGTTATCCCGAGCGGGAGGGCCACAGATACGCAGTATTTT.